This T cell receptor beta chain was identified in a study of multiple sclerosis patients with progressive multifocal leukoencephalopathy. The study, taken as a whole, reports: Most PML patients had lower entropy, suggesting less diverse TRB repertoires.

As for this clone: The antigen is undetermined.

As to time point: around 12 months of natalizumab therapy. Controls were natalizumab-treated multiple sclerosis patients who did not develop PML, sampled longitudinally. Each PCR contained spiked synthetic TR CDR3 controls spanning every V-J pairing. Method: immunoSEQ multiplex PCR; TCRdb's copy keeps in-frame clones and lacks some. The sample consists of under 30,000 clones, 85% to 90% of them appearing once. This receptor was obtained from a human donor with multiple sclerosis. Specimen: PBMCs, collected from a patient treated with natalizumab.

CDR3 residues: CASSVDGQPYGYTF. In DNA form, the CDR3 reads TGTGCCAGCAGCGTAGACGGCCAGCCCTATGGCTACACCTTC. The V gene is TRBV9, the J gene TRBJ1-2; D uncertain. There are 14 residues in the CDR3. The germline V and J ends were trimmed by 0 bases and 4 bases, with 10 bases remaining between them. Germline V lookup: CDR1 SGDLS, CDR2 YYNGEE. Filled out from reference TRBV9 and TRBJ1-2, the complete variable domain reads DSGVTQTPKHLITATGQRVTLRCSPRSGDLSVYWYQQSLDQGLQFLIQYYNGEERAKGNILERFSAQQFPDLHSELNLSSLELGDSALYFCASSVDGQPYGYTFGSGTRLTVV.